The clone carrying this T cell receptor (beta chain) was observed a handful of times. The antigen is unknown. TCRdb re-called the 5' RACE reads with MiXCR, one entry per CDR3 protein. The table shows about 400,000 distinct CDR3 sequences, with 11% occurring only once. Deletions cut 1 base from V and 1 base from J, with 19 bases between. CDR1 and CDR2 from the germline V gene are MGHRA and YSYEKL. The CDR3 is made up of 18 amino acids. The entry originates in a study of T cells after yellow fever vaccination. Broader study findings: From the bulk population, abundant clonotypes could contaminate and appear within FACS-sorted repertoires.

The TCR originated in a man between 18 and 29 years old who received the YFV17D yellow fever vaccine. This material consisted of PBMCs, taken on the day of the first yellow fever vaccination. The chain recombines TRBV4-1 with TRBJ1-2, with D hard to call. CDR3 nucleotide sequence: TGCGCCAGCAGCCAAGGAATCCGGGTCGCAGGCGGTAACTATGGCTACACCTTC. Amino acids: CASSQGIRVAGGNYGYTF.